The rows below give T cell receptor beta chains drawn from one sample of a study of vaccination effects on CD4 cells after COVID-19. Antigens for these TCRs are unknown. Here immunoSEQ multiplex PCR was the method, and the copy in TCRdb shows in-frame clones only, minus some. The sample has about 73,000 clones, roughly four fifths seen once. The sequencing here drew on CD4+ T cells from PBMCs cultured without peptide, taken after COVID-19 vaccination. All receptors come from a human donor who received a COVID-19 vaccine. Both conserved end residues are part of each CDR3. Fields, in order: clone size, D gene, J gene, V gene, CDR3 DNA, CDR3 protein. The D gene is left open where the match is weak. Clone size is not always given. Where it is, it says once, few, many or a class for expanded clones.

clone size: .; D gene: .; J gene: TRBJ1-2; V gene: TRBV5-1; CDR3 DNA: TGCGCCAGCAGCGAAGTGACTGCTAACTATGGCTACACCTTC; CDR3 protein: CASSEVTANYGYTF
clone size: .; D gene: .; J gene: TRBJ1-5; V gene: TRBV2; CDR3 DNA: TGTGCCAGCAGTGATATACAGGGTGGCCAGCCCCAGCATTTT; CDR3 protein: CASSDIQGGQPQHF
clone size: .; D gene: .; J gene: TRBJ1-2; V gene: TRBV9; CDR3 DNA: TGTGCCAGCAGCGCCCGGGGCTATGGCTACACCTTC; CDR3 protein: CASSARGYGYTF
clone size: .; D gene: TRBD1; J gene: TRBJ2-4; V gene: TRBV3-1/TRBV3-2; CDR3 DNA: TGTGCCAGCAGCCTACAGGGGGTAGAAAACATTCAGTACTTC; CDR3 protein: CASSLQGVENIQYF
clone size: .; D gene: TRBD2; J gene: TRBJ2-5; V gene: TRBV3-1/TRBV3-2; CDR3 DNA: TGTGCCAGCAGCCAAGATTGGCTAGCGGGGGGCCAAGAGACCCAGTACTTC; CDR3 protein: CASSQDWLAGGQETQYF
clone size: .; D gene: TRBD1; J gene: TRBJ2-3; V gene: TRBV23-1; CDR3 DNA: TGCGCCAGCAGTCCCCTAAGGGACAGGGTTTTTTTCGGTACGCAGTATTTT; CDR3 protein: CASSPLRDRVFFGTQYF
clone size: .; D gene: .; J gene: TRBJ1-2; V gene: TRBV3-1/TRBV3-2; CDR3 DNA: TGTGCCAGCAGTCGTAGACGGTACCAATATCCCCCTAACTATGGCTACACCTTC; CDR3 protein: CASSRRRYQYPPNYGYTF
clone size: .; D gene: TRBD1; J gene: TRBJ1-1; V gene: TRBV25-1; CDR3 DNA: TGTGCCAGCAGTGAATTGGGGACAGGGGGCACTGAAGCTTTCTTT; CDR3 protein: CASSELGTGGTEAFF
clone size: .; D gene: .; J gene: TRBJ2-2; V gene: TRBV4-3; CDR3 DNA: TGCGCCAGCAGCCTCCTAAACTTAGGGCCTGACACCGGGGAGCTGTTTTTT; CDR3 protein: CASSLLNLGPDTGELFF
clone size: .; D gene: .; J gene: TRBJ1-2; V gene: TRBV18; CDR3 DNA: TGTGCCAGCTCACCGGGCAGCTATGGCTACACCTTC; CDR3 protein: CASSPGSYGYTF
clone size: once; D gene: .; J gene: TRBJ1-5; V gene: TRBV28; CDR3 DNA: TGTGCCAGCAGTTTAAGGGACACATATCAGCCCCAGCATTTT; CDR3 protein: CASSLRDTYQPQHF
clone size: .; D gene: TRBD2; J gene: TRBJ2-1; V gene: TRBV5-1; CDR3 DNA: TGCGCCAGCAGCCCAAGGACTAGCGGGGAGCAGCATGAGCAGTTCTTC; CDR3 protein: CASSPRTSGEQHEQFF
clone size: .; D gene: .; J gene: TRBJ1-4; V gene: TRBV30; CDR3 DNA: TGTGCCTGGTCACCTACCGGGAGCGAAAAACTGTTTTTT; CDR3 protein: CAWSPTGSEKLFF
clone size: .; D gene: .; J gene: TRBJ1-5; V gene: TRBV12-5; CDR3 DNA: TGTGCTAGTGGTTTGGGGTCAGTACGCAATCAGCCCCAGCATTTT; CDR3 protein: CASGLGSVRNQPQHF